Listed below are T cell receptor beta chains from one sample, sequenced in a study of control samples from healthy donors and cancer patients. Sequenced by immunoSEQ multiplex PCR; TCRdb stores in-frame clones only, minus some. The sample records about 140,000 clones, approximately 91% being singletons. The sequenced sample was blood. These receptors were taken from a woman in her 30s in good health. The CDR3 runs from the conserved cysteine through the conserved F or W. The order of the fields is V gene, D gene, J gene, CDR3 DNA, CDR3 protein. D genes are given only for firm matches.

V gene: TRBV7-2
D gene: TRBD2
J gene: TRBJ2-1
CDR3 DNA: TGTGCCAGCAGCTTAGTAGCGGGAGTGGGCAATGAGCAGTTCTTC
CDR3 protein: CASSLVAGVGNEQFF

V gene: TRBV5-1
D gene: TRBD1
J gene: TRBJ1-2
CDR3 DNA: TGCGCCAGCAGCTTGGCAGACAGGGTGGATGGCTACACCTTC
CDR3 protein: CASSLADRVDGYTF

V gene: TRBV2
D gene: NA
J gene: TRBJ1-3
CDR3 DNA: TGTGCCAGCAGTGAAGGGCAGAGCTCTGGAAACACCATATATTTT
CDR3 protein: CASSEGQSSGNTIYF

V gene: TRBV14
D gene: NA
J gene: TRBJ2-1
CDR3 DNA: TGTGCCAGCAGCCAAGATTCCGCCCCCAGCGGAAACAATGAGCAGTTCTTC
CDR3 protein: CASSQDSAPSGNNEQFF

V gene: TRBV5-4
D gene: TRBD1
J gene: TRBJ1-2
CDR3 DNA: TGTGCCAGCAGACTCACAGGGGGGGATGGCTACACCTTC
CDR3 protein: CASRLTGGDGYTF

V gene: TRBV7-9
D gene: TRBD1
J gene: TRBJ2-7
CDR3 DNA: TGTGCCAGCATCCAGGGGGAAAAGAGCGGCGAGCAGTACTTC
CDR3 protein: CASIQGEKSGEQYF

V gene: TRBV5-4
D gene: TRBD2
J gene: TRBJ2-3
CDR3 DNA: TGTGCCAGCAGCCCAGGACTAGCGGGGGAAACAGATACGCAGTATTTT
CDR3 protein: CASSPGLAGETDTQYF

V gene: TRBV6-5
D gene: NA
J gene: TRBJ1-2
CDR3 DNA: TGTGCCAGCAAGGTGGGGCAGGCCTATGGCTACACCTTC
CDR3 protein: CASKVGQAYGYTF

V gene: TRBV6-6
D gene: TRBD2
J gene: TRBJ2-7
CDR3 DNA: TGTGCCAGCAGCCGAACAATACTAGCGGGAGGGGGTTTCTACGAGCAGTACTTC
CDR3 protein: CASSRTILAGGGFYEQYF

V gene: TRBV7-2
D gene: TRBD1
J gene: TRBJ2-1
CDR3 DNA: TGTGCCAGCAGCTCCCGGGACAGGGGGACGTACAATGAGCAGTTCTTC
CDR3 protein: CASSSRDRGTYNEQFF